What follows is one TCR beta chain and its context. This sample is part of a study of blood T cell repertoires in COVID-19. Looking at the study overall: COVID-19 samples from acute and convalescent phases originated in the United States, Italy and Spain. Nucleic acid was either cDNA or gDNA, and it came from T cells, B-cell-depleted T cells, or PBMCs.

Germline trimming cut 2 bases from V and 6 bases from J; bases unmatched to any gene: 7. In germline, CDR1 is MNHEY, CDR2 SMNVEV (reference sequence). The CDR3 sequence is 16 residues long. In the study's own analysis: Amplifying reference gene primers gave estimates of nucleated cell counts. The repertoire was sequenced with immunoSEQ multiplex PCR; TCRdb's copy has only in-frame clones and lacks some. V and J calls plus clone size are reproduced from that table; the DNA served to infer D and trimming. The sample includes over 25,000 clones, more than 65% of them seen just once. The receptor comes from a human donor in a cohort sampled during active COVID-19. The sample was peripheral blood. This chain joins TRBV27 and TRBJ2-1; TRBD2 matches at 10 bases. The CDR3 is CASSLLLSGGANEQFF. The DNA for the CDR3 is TGTGCCAGCAGTTTACTACTGAGCGGGGGGGCCAATGAGCAGTTCTTC.